The next 5 T cell receptor beta chains were all read from a single sample in a study of CD8+ T cells in alopecia areata. Once RNA had been extracted, it was reverse transcribed into cDNA to act as the sequencing template. TCRdb keeps only in-frame clones here, not all; method: immunoSEQ multiplex PCR. The sample lists about 97,000 clones, around 45% occurring once. The material sequenced was CD4+ T cells sorted from blood. Receptors originate from a human donor with alopecia areata.

This clone was recorded a few times. The V and J genes are TRBV5-4 and TRBJ2-5; D perhaps matches TRBD1 (5 bases). The CDR3 sequence is 14 residues long. CDR1 is SGHNT, CDR2 YYREEE, per germline (reference sequence). Deletions cut 3 bases from V and 1 base from J, with 10 bases between. The CDR3 DNA reads TGTGCCAGCAGCTCCCCAGGGCCCCAAGAGACCCAGTACTTC. Translated, it gives CASSSPGPQETQYF.

This sequence joins TRBV5-1 and TRBJ1-1; tentatively, D is TRBD1 (6 bases). The CDR3 is made up of 14 amino acids. V was pared by 4 bases and J by 1 base, with 11 bases between. From germline, CDR1 is SGHRS and CDR2 YFSETQ. The CDR3 protein is CASSTGHKNTEAFF. CDR3 in DNA: TGCGCCAGCAGCACGGGACACAAGAACACTGAAGCTTTCTTT.

The rearrangement joins TRBV2 to TRBJ2-7; 10 bases are a match to TRBD1. The V and J ends lost 5 bases and 1 base, in that order; junction bases with no gene match: 5. Germline CDR1 is SNHLY and CDR2 is FYNNEI. The CDR3 loop spans 15 amino acids. The CDR3 DNA follows: TGTGCCAGCAGTCCGGGACAGGGGATTTCCTACGAGCAGTACTTC. Its protein product is CASSPGQGISYEQYF.

This clone was recorded a few times. The gene calls are TRBV21-1 and TRBJ2-7; the table's D call TRBD2 went unverified against the DNA. TRBV21-1 is a listed pseudogene. The CDR3 has 13 amino acids. The DNA for the CDR3 is TGTGCCAGCGATGGTAGTCGTCTCTACGAGCAGTACTTC. Its protein product is CASDGSRLYEQYF.

The chain couples TRBV29-1 to TRBJ2-7; TRBD2 might be the D (6 bases). Germline lookup yields CDR1 SQVTM and CDR2 ANQGSEA. The CDR3 runs to 14 residues. The germline V and J ends were trimmed by 5 bases and 4 bases, with 18 bases remaining between them. DNA of the CDR3: TGCAGCGTTTTTCTTCGGGGAGGTGGGTACGAGCAGTACTTC. Protein: CSVFLRGGGYEQYF.